This T cell receptor (beta chain) was retrieved from a study of OX40 agonist ivuxolimab in advanced cancers. Repertoires were generated with immunoSEQ multiplex PCR, while TCRdb's copy carries only in-frame clones and drops some. The sample records 90,000 to 100,000 clones, about nine tenths being singletons. Germline V lookup: CDR1 SGHTA, CDR2 FQGTGA. This CDR3 has 16 amino acids. After removal of 2 bases from V and 7 bases from J, the junction contained 6 bases not matched to a gene. The TCR was taken from an adult with an advanced solid tumor such as melanoma, head and neck, liver or kidney cancer. The sample consisted of CD4+ or CD8+ T cells sorted from blood, taken in a trial of the OX40 agonist ivuxolimab. V and J are TRBV7-3 and TRBJ2-1, with TRBD2 identical over 12 bases. The CDR3 region has the DNA TGTGCCAGCAGCTTAGAGACTAGCGGGAGTTGGAATGAGCAGTTCTTC. Its translation is CASSLETSGSWNEQFF.